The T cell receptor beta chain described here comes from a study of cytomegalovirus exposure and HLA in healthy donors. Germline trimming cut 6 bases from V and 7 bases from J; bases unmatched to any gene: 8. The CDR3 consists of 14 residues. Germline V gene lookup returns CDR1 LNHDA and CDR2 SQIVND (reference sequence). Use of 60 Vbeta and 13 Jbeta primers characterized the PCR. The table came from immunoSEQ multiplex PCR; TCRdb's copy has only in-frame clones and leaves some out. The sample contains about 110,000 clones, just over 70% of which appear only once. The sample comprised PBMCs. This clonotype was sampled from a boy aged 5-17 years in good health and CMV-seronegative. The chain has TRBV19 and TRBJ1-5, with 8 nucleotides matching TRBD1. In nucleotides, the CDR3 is TGTGCCAGTAGGGGAGACAGGGGCTACCAGCCCCAGCATTTT. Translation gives CASRGDRGYQPQHF.